These 17 T cell receptor beta chains were sequenced from one sample in a study of beta chain features in type 1 diabetes. Isolated RNA was reverse transcribed in full, so expressed TCRB transcripts were sequenced. The method was immunoSEQ multiplex PCR; TCRdb's version includes in-frame clones alone and lacks a portion of them. Of 810,000 or so clones in the sample, roughly 17% were seen once. Sequencing was carried out using naive CD4+ T cells from blood. The receptors come from a young woman in good health.

A remark on this clone: This sample includes further DNA sequences coding for the same CDR3. The CDR3 spells CASSLGGSGNTIYF. CDR3 nucleotides: TGTGCCAGCAGCCTAGGGGGTTCTGGAAACACCATATATTTT. The chain carries TRBV7-3 and TRBJ1-3; possible D gene TRBD1, 6 bases. The germline CDR1 and CDR2 sequences are SGHTA and FQGTGA. V gave up 5 bases and J gave up 1 base, with 9 bases separating them. The CDR3 has 14 residues.

This clone was seen more than once but under ten times. The chain uses TRBV6-5 and TRBJ2-5; possibly TRBD1 for D (5 bases). The CDR3 runs to 13 residues. Trimming took off 6 bases at V and 1 base at J, with 9 bases between the two ends. In germline, CDR1 is MNHEY, CDR2 SVGAGI. The CDR3: CASSTDSQETQYF. The CDR3 DNA is TGTGCCAGCAGCACCGACAGCCAAGAGACCCAGTACTTC.

This clone was recorded a few times. The V call is TRBV7-9, the J call TRBJ1-5; a weak D match, TRBD1 (5 bases). Germline-derived CDR1 and CDR2 are SEHNR and FQNEAQ (reference sequence). V lost 3 bases and J 4 bases, leaving 10 bases between the germline ends. This CDR3 is built from 14 residues. The CDR3 protein is CASSFRGENQPQHF. The CDR3 DNA sequence: TGTGCCAGCAGCTTTCGAGGGGAGAATCAGCCCCAGCATTTT. Full variable domain (rest looked up from reference TRBV7-9 and TRBJ1-5): DTGVSQNPRHKITKRGQNVTFRCDPISEHNRLYWYRQTLGQGPEFLTYFQNEAQLEKSRLLSDRFSAERPKGSFSTLEIQRTEQGDSAMYLCASSFRGENQPQHFGDGTRLSIL.

This clone appeared a few times. V usage is TRBV7-8 and J usage is TRBJ2-1, with TRBD2 matching over 10 bases. With V trimmed by 11 bases and J by 10 bases, 8 bases remained unmatched. Germline values: CDR1 SGHVS, CDR2 FQNEAQ. There are 12 residues in the CDR3. The CDR3 here is CAVSSGREEQFF. Here the CDR3 DNA reads TGTGCCGTGTCTAGCGGGAGAGAGGAGCAGTTCTTC.

The sample holds a few counts of this clone. The chain combines TRBV7-9 with TRBJ1-1; D is uncertain. V lost 1 base and J 0 bases, leaving 12 bases between the germline ends. This CDR3 has 16 amino acids. Looked up from germline, CDR1 is SEHNR and CDR2 is FQNEAQ (reference sequence). DNA of the CDR3: TGTGCCAGCAGCTTAGTTCCAGAAAATATGAACACTGAAGCTTTCTTT. Its protein is CASSLVPENMNTEAFF.

The chain links TRBV19 to TRBJ1-5; D is unclear. The CDR3 consists of 17 residues. The V gene's germline CDR1 is LNHDA and CDR2 SQIVND (reference sequence). V was clipped by 2 bases and J by 0 bases, with 14 bases between them. The CDR3 DNA reads as TGTGCCAGTAGTATACGGGCGGGGAGCCATAGCAATCAGCCCCAGCATTTT. It is translated as CASSIRAGSHSNQPQHF.

The chain carries TRBV21-1 and TRBJ1-1; TRBD1, the table's D call, was not compared with the DNA. TRBV21-1 is described as a pseudogene. The CDR3 covers 14 residues. The CDR3 loop is CASSKPQGDTEAFF. CDR3 sequence (DNA): TGTGCCAGCAGCAAACCCCAGGGGGACACTGAAGCTTTCTTT.

This clone has only a few counts. This rearrangement joins TRBV2 to TRBJ2-2; tentatively, D is TRBD1 (6 bases). The CDR3 runs to 13 residues. The V and J ends lost 11 bases and 4 bases respectively, with 14 bases between them. Germline V lookup: CDR1 SNHLY, CDR2 FYNNEI. CDR3 sequence reads: CALRSGVTGELFF. CDR3 DNA sequence: TGTGCCCTAAGGTCAGGGGTCACCGGGGAGCTGTTTTTT.

The chain joins TRBV28 to TRBJ2-7; 8 nucleotides match TRBD2. The trim removed 4 bases at V and 0 bases at J, leaving 8 bases unmatched. CDR1 MDHEN and CDR2 SYDVKM come from the germline V gene. The CDR3 consists of 16 residues. The CDR3 region has the DNA TGTGCCAGCAGTTCAATGACTAGCGAGCTCTCCTACGAGCAGTACTTC. It encodes CASSSMTSELSYEQYF.

This chain connects TRBV7-2 to TRBJ2-1; tentatively, D is TRBD2 (5 bases). CDR1 SGHTA and CDR2 FQGNSA come from the germline V gene. This CDR3 spans 15 amino acids. V was cut by 4 bases and J by 8 bases, with 18 bases left in between. Here the CDR3 reads CASSSRLTGRDEQFF. The CDR3 bases are TGTGCCAGCAGCTCCCGGTTGACGGGAAGGGATGAGCAGTTCTTC.

The sample holds a few counts of this clone. This chain connects TRBV7-9 to TRBJ2-7; TRBD1 matches at 7 bases. Germline assignment: CDR1 SEHNR and CDR2 FQNEAQ (reference sequence). CDR3 length equals 14 residues. The V segment lost 5 bases and the J segment 7 bases; nucleotides outside the gene matches: 11. CDR3 DNA: TGTGCCAGCAGCCTGACACTTCGACAGGGTGAGCAGTACTTC. Translating it yields CASSLTLRQGEQYF.

The V and J genes are TRBV11-1 and TRBJ2-3, with D tentatively TRBD2 (5 bases). V was clipped by 1 base and J by 4 bases, with 12 bases between them. The CDR3 sequence is 15 residues long. Germline CDR1 and CDR2: SGHAT and FQDESV (reference sequence). For the CDR3, the DNA is TGTGCCAGCAGCTTAGGTGGGAGAAGTTCAGATACGCAGTATTTT. Amino acid sequence: CASSLGGRSSDTQYF.

V gene TRBV18 combines with J gene TRBJ2-7; D is undetermined. CDR3 length equals 17 residues. The germline CDR1 and CDR2 sequences are KGHSH and LQKENI. Deletions cut 1 base from V and 1 base from J, with 17 bases between. CDR3 DNA sequence: TGTGCCAGCTCACCACGTCTCTTCGGGTCGACATCCTACGAGCAGTACTTC. It codes for CASSPRLFGSTSYEQYF.

The V gene is TRBV11-2, the J gene TRBJ2-3; 7 bases are a match to TRBD2. The CDR3 length is 15 residues. In germline, CDR1 is SGHAT, CDR2 FQNNGV. Trimming cost V 5 bases and J 3 bases; bases outside gene matches: 8. The CDR3 loop is CASSPVLLATDTQYF. CDR3 sequence (DNA): TGTGCCAGCAGCCCGGTGCTACTAGCGACAGATACGCAGTATTTT.

This clone was recorded a few times. The J gene is TRBJ2-2, the V gene TRBV6-5; 11 nucleotides agree with TRBD1. Losses at the gene ends were 6 bases for V and 5 bases for J; bases not matched to a gene: 5. Germline V gene lookup returns CDR1 MNHEY and CDR2 SVGAGI. CDR3 size: 15 residues. In DNA, the CDR3 is TGTGCCAGCAGCCGGGGACAGGGGGGGACCGGGGAGCTGTTTTTT. Its translation: CASSRGQGGTGELFF.

The rearrangement links TRBV19 to TRBJ1-2, with 8 bases that match TRBD1. With V trimmed by 5 bases and J by 4 bases, 9 bases remained unmatched. The CDR3 contains 15 residues. In germline, CDR1 is LNHDA, CDR2 SQIVND (reference sequence). CDR3 amino acids: CASSRPGQAIYGYTF. The CDR3 region has the DNA TGTGCCAGTAGTCGACCGGGACAGGCTATCTATGGCTACACCTTC. Full variable domain (rest looked up from reference TRBV19 and TRBJ1-2): DGGITQSPKYLFRKEGQNVTLSCEQNLNHDAMYWYRQDPGQGLRLIYYSQIVNDFQKGDIAEGYSVSREKKESFPLTVTSAQKNPTAFYLCASSRPGQAIYGYTFGSGTRLTVV.

CDR3 region: CASSLNRVTGELFF. As DNA, the CDR3 is TGTGCCAGCAGCTTAAACAGGGTAACCGGGGAGCTGTTTTTT. The chain has TRBV7-2 and TRBJ2-2, with D tentatively TRBD1 (6 bases). CDR3 length: 14 amino acids. Germline V gene sequence: CDR1 SGHTA, CDR2 FQGNSA. The ends were cut back, 2 bases at V and 5 bases at J, with 9 bases in the middle.